Presented here are 3 T cell receptor beta chains from one specimen sequenced in a study of glioma-infiltrating T cells after dendritic cell vaccination. TCRdb's table, derived via immunoSEQ multiplex PCR, lists solely in-frame clones and lacks some. The sample has about 92,000 clones, more than 75% seen once. This specimen consisted of blood, obtained before dendritic cell vaccination. These receptors all stem from a human donor with glioblastoma.

This chain connects TRBV6-5 to TRBJ1-5, with unresolved D. Germline lookup yields CDR1 MNHEY and CDR2 SVGAGI. The CDR3 runs to 15 residues. Written as DNA, the CDR3 is TGTGCAACGGCGGCCGGCCGAAGCCCCAATCAGCCCCAGCATTTT. It yields the protein CATAAGRSPNQPQHF.

The CDR3 loop reads CASSPSAGASEKLFF. The CDR3 nucleotides read TGTGCCAGCAGCCCCTCCGCAGGGGCAAGTGAAAAACTGTTTTTT. The chain employs TRBV9 and TRBJ1-4, with a weak D call TRBD1 (6 bases). Trimming removed 4 bases from V and 7 bases from J, with 17 bases in between. Germline lookup yields CDR1 SGDLS and CDR2 YYNGEE. This CDR3 is built from 15 residues.

The chain combines TRBV7-2 with TRBJ2-1; 12 bases match TRBD2. V shed 1 base, J shed 8 bases, and the junction held 3 bases outside the gene matches. From germline, CDR1 is SGHTA and CDR2 FQGNSA. This CDR3 comprises 15 residues. CDR3 DNA: TGTGCCAGCAGCTTAGAACTAGCGGGGGGTGATGAGCAGTTCTTC. This encodes CASSLELAGGDEQFF.